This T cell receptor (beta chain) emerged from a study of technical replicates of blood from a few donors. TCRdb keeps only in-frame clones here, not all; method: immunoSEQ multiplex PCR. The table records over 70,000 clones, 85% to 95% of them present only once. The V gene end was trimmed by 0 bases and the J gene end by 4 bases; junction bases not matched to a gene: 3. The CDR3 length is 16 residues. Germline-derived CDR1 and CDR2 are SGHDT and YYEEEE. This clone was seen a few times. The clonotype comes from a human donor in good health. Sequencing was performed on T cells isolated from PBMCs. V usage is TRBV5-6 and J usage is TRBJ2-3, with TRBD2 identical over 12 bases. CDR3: CASSLGLAGDADTQYF. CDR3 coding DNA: TGTGCCAGCAGCTTGGGACTAGCGGGAGATGCAGATACGCAGTATTTT.